A selection of T cell receptor beta chains follows, all from one sample in a study of T cells in tumors after PD-1 blockade. Sequencing was performed with immunoSEQ multiplex PCR; in TCRdb, only in-frame clones are kept and a portion is missing. The table records some 47,000 clones, 79% of them present only once. Here the sequenced sample was PBMCs, taken before anti-PD-1 treatment. These receptors originate from a human donor with basal cell carcinoma. The CDR3 runs from the conserved cysteine through the conserved F or W. A D gene is named only where the DNA matches it firmly. Clone size is given for some rows only: seen once, a few or many times, or a class if the clone is expanded.

len	d_gene	abundance	j_gene	v_gene	CDR3aa	CDR3nt
15	.	once	TRBJ1-1	TRBV19	CASSIGGALWTEAFF	TGTGCCAGTAGTATAGGGGGGGCTTTGTGGACTGAAGCTTTCTTT
13	.	few	TRBJ1-6	TRBV30	CAWSVTVGSPLHF	TGTGCCTGGAGTGTAACGGTTGGCTCACCCCTCCACTTT
14	.	few	TRBJ1-3	TRBV4-2	CASGEATSGNTIYF	TGTGCCAGCGGCGAGGCTACCTCTGGAAACACCATATATTTT
16	.	.	TRBJ1-5	TRBV28	CASSLWGASTNQPQHF	TGTGCCAGCAGTTTATGGGGGGCCAGTACCAATCAGCCCCAGCATTTT
17	.	.	TRBJ2-5	TRBV24-1	CATSRSFGGVAQETQYF	TGTGCCACCAGTAGGTCGTTTGGCGGGGTCGCTCAAGAGACCCAGTACTTC
13	TRBD2	.	TRBJ2-1	TRBV15	CATKLAGSNEQFF	TGTGCCACCAAGCTAGCGGGGAGTAATGAGCAGTTCTTC
14	TRBD1	.	TRBJ1-6	TRBV6-6	CASTRQGERSPLHF	TGTGCCAGCACCCGACAGGGGGAACGTTCACCCCTCCACTTT
15	.	.	TRBJ1-1	TRBV9	CASSVDPKQGTEAFF	TGTGCCAGCAGCGTGGACCCTAAGCAAGGGACTGAAGCTTTCTTT
16	TRBD1	.	TRBJ1-6	TRBV7-9	CASSLGVGQGYSPLHF	TGTGCCAGCAGCTTAGGAGTGGGACAGGGGTATTCACCCCTCCACTTT
16	.	.	TRBJ2-2	TRBV12-5	CASGLVSRVNTGELFF	TGTGCTAGTGGTTTGGTGAGTAGGGTGAACACCGGGGAGCTGTTTTTT
14	TRBD2	.	TRBJ2-3	TRBV6-4	CASSAGREGDTQYF	TGTGCCAGCAGTGCGGGCAGGGAGGGAGATACGCAGTATTTT
16	.	.	TRBJ2-1	TRBV27	CASSILSTSSYNEQFF	TGTGCCAGCAGTATCCTAAGTACGAGCTCCTACAATGAGCAGTTCTTC
15	.	few	TRBJ2-7	TRBV4-2	CASSQDVGQNYEQYF	TGTGCCAGCAGCCAAGATGTAGGACAGAACTACGAGCAGTACTTC
19	TRBD1	.	TRBJ1-3	TRBV15	CATSRGTGVSKWSGNTIYF	TGTGCCACCAGCAGAGGGACAGGGGTGTCAAAATGGTCTGGAAACACCATATATTTT
18	TRBD2	.	TRBJ2-1	TRBV11-2	CASSNPGTSGRSYNEQFF	TGTGCCAGCAGCAACCCGGGGACTAGCGGGAGAAGTTACAATGAGCAGTTCTTC
13	.	.	TRBJ1-1	TRBV7-3	CASSFWENTEAFF	TGTGCCAGCAGCTTTTGGGAGAACACTGAAGCTTTCTTT
16	TRBD1	.	TRBJ1-1	TRBV15	CATSRSQGTGNTEAFF	TGTGCCACCAGCAGATCGCAAGGGACAGGCAACACTGAAGCTTTCTTT
14	TRBD1	.	TRBJ1-1	TRBV15	CATSRGGGWTEAFF	TGTGCCACCAGCAGAGGAGGGGGCTGGACTGAAGCTTTCTTT
15	TRBD1	.	TRBJ2-5	TRBV30	CAWRRIGTGSETQYF	TGTGCCTGGAGGCGAATAGGGACAGGAAGTGAGACCCAGTACTTC
12	.	.	TRBJ2-3	TRBV9	CASSPYTDTQYF	TGTGCCAGCAGCCCCTACACAGATACGCAGTATTTT
12	.	.	TRBJ1-5	TRBV28	CASSLWGQPQHF	TGTGCCAGCAGTTTATGGGGTCAGCCCCAGCATTTT
16	TRBD1	.	TRBJ1-1	TRBV4-2	CASSKTGQGLNTEAFF	TGTGCCAGCAGCAAAACCGGACAGGGTCTGAACACTGAAGCTTTCTTT
14	TRBD1	.	TRBJ1-2	TRBV19	CASSIDREGYGYTF	TGTGCCAGTAGTATTGACAGGGAAGGGTATGGCTACACCTTC
15	TRBD1	few	TRBJ2-7	TRBV28	CASSPEGGRHYEQYF	TGTGCCAGCAGCCCCGAAGGGGGCCGGCACTACGAGCAGTACTTC
17	TRBD2	.	TRBJ2-2	TRBV5-1	CASSLAASGRYTGELFF	TGCGCCAGCAGCTTGGCCGCTAGCGGGAGGTATACCGGGGAGCTGTTTTTT
14	.	many	TRBJ1-3	TRBV6-5	CASSFEASGNTIYF	TGTGCCAGCAGTTTCGAAGCCTCTGGAAACACCATATATTTT
20	.	.	TRBJ1-4	TRBV4-2	CASSQHTGTPSWGTNEKLFF	TGTGCCAGCAGCCAACACACCGGGACACCTTCTTGGGGGACTAATGAAAAACTGTTTTTT